Listed here are 21 T cell receptor beta chains from one sample, sequenced in a study of Ad26.COV2.S vaccination and SARS-CoV-2 variants. The sample's treatment: roughly 18 received Ad26.COV2.S at low or high dose, single or two shots; roughly five received placebo; per-sample allocation not given. Samples analyzed were those drawn on day 63 after the first vaccine or placebo injection. Sequenced by immunoSEQ multiplex PCR; TCRdb stores in-frame clones only, minus some. The sample has about 680,000 clones, 89% seen once. The specimen was peripheral blood, collected in a trial of Ad26.COV2.S vaccine versus placebo. The receptors were gathered from a person aged 18 to 59 who received the Ad26.COV2.S COVID-19 vaccine or a placebo.

A single count supports this clone. The genes are TRBV18 and TRBJ1-1, with D unclear. The CDR3 runs to 15 residues. Trimming took 3 bases from V and 0 from J, leaving 11 bases between them. The germline V gene has CDR1 KGHSH and CDR2 LQKENI. In nucleotides, the CDR3 is TGTGCCAGCTCACCGAGGGAGATCATGAACACTGAAGCTTTCTTT. Its translation is CASSPREIMNTEAFF.

The chain links TRBV25-1 to TRBJ1-5; no clear D gene. The V and J ends lost 1 base and 4 bases respectively, with 11 bases between them. This CDR3 has 15 residues. Germline V lookup: CDR1 MGHDK, CDR2 SYGVNS. This chain's CDR3 is CASSESGRMNQPQHF. DNA for the CDR3: TGTGCCAGCAGTGAATCAGGCAGGATGAATCAGCCCCAGCATTTT.

The chain has TRBV10-3 and TRBJ2-1; 11 bases fit TRBD1. After removal of 6 bases from V and 5 bases from J, the junction contained 6 bases not matched to a gene. Germline V gene lookup returns CDR1 ENHRY and CDR2 SYGVKD. This CDR3 comprises 15 residues. CDR3 loop: CAIRTGQGAHNEQFF. CDR3 sequence (DNA): TGTGCCATCAGGACCGGACAGGGGGCCCACAATGAGCAGTTCTTC.

This chain joins TRBV29-1 and TRBJ1-2; D is uncertain. Germline CDR1 SQVTM, CDR2 ANQGSEA. The CDR3 has 12 residues. Trimming shortened V by 4 bases and J by 4 bases, and 10 bases separated the two germline ends. In DNA form, the CDR3 reads TGCAGCGTTGGTCTTAAGCCCTATGGCTACACCTTC. It encodes CSVGLKPYGYTF.

The chain links TRBV29-1 to TRBJ2-1, with a tentative D call TRBD2 (6 bases). The CDR3 is 13 residues long. Germline-derived CDR1 and CDR2 are SQVTM and ANQGSEA. V gave up 2 bases and J gave up 6 bases, with 11 bases separating them. CDR3 region: CSVETGVVNEQFF. CDR3 coding DNA: TGCAGCGTTGAAACGGGAGTCGTCAATGAGCAGTTCTTC.

In the case of this clone: The same CDR3 also results from other DNA sequences found in this sample. This chain uses TRBV7-9 with TRBJ2-2, with no clear D. CDR3 size: 14 residues. V dropped 1 base and J dropped 1 base, with 4 bases sitting between them. Looked up from germline, CDR1 is SEHNR and CDR2 is FQNEAQ (reference sequence). The CDR3, as DNA: TGTGCCAGCAGCTTAGGGGGGAACACCGGGGAGCTGTTTTTT. It specifies CASSLGGNTGELFF.

With respect to this clone: The sample contains more than one DNA sequence encoding this CDR3. The V and J genes are TRBV10-3 and TRBJ2-1; unclear D gene. Germline V lookup: CDR1 ENHRY, CDR2 SYGVKD. The CDR3 runs to 11 residues. Trimming took off 1 base at V and 8 bases at J, with 3 bases between the two ends. The CDR3 region has the DNA TGTGCCATCAGTGAGTACGATGAGCAGTTCTTC. Translated, it gives CAISEYDEQFF.

The rearrangement links TRBV30 to TRBJ2-7, with D perhaps TRBD1 (6 bases). V was pared by 2 bases and J by 1 base, with 6 bases between. Per germline, CDR1 GTSNPN and CDR2 SVGIG (reference sequence). CDR3 size: 12 residues. CDR3 coding DNA: TGTGCCTGGAGTACAGGGTCCTACGAGCAGTACTTC. Translating it yields CAWSTGSYEQYF.

This clone was seen only once. The J gene is TRBJ2-3, the V gene TRBV28; D ambiguous. The CDR3 has 15 amino acids. V gave up 2 bases and J gave up 5 bases, with 14 bases separating them. Germline values: CDR1 MDHEN, CDR2 SYDVKM. CDR3 protein: CASSLAPTLQDTQYF. CDR3 coding DNA: TGTGCCAGCAGTTTAGCGCCTACCCTCCAAGATACGCAGTATTTT.

This clone was counted a single time. The V and J genes are TRBV27 and TRBJ1-4; TRBD1 might be the D (6 bases). The V end lost 7 bases, the J end lost 6 bases, and 15 bases lay between the germline ends. The CDR3 is 14 residues long. Germline lookup yields CDR1 MNHEY and CDR2 SMNVEV (reference sequence). CDR3 protein: CASTVTGGDEKLFF. CDR3 DNA: TGTGCCAGCACCGTGACAGGAGGGGATGAAAAACTGTTTTTT.

The chain is built from TRBV11-2 and TRBJ2-1, with TRBD2 identical over 7 bases. Trimming cost V 0 bases and J 5 bases; bases outside gene matches: 13. This CDR3 comprises 18 residues. In germline, CDR1 is SGHAT, CDR2 FQNNGV. The CDR3 sequence: CASSLEPFAGVHNNEQFF. As DNA, the CDR3 is TGTGCCAGCAGCTTAGAACCTTTCGCGGGAGTTCACAACAATGAGCAGTTCTTC.

This clone was picked up many times. This same CDR3 is encoded by further DNA sequences in the sample. In nucleotides, the CDR3 is TGTGCCAGCAGGAGACTAGCGGGAGGAGATACGCAGTATTTT. Residues: CASRRLAGGDTQYF. The V gene is TRBV6-5, the J gene TRBJ2-3; 13 nucleotides match TRBD2. The V segment lost 6 bases and the J segment 5 bases; nucleotides outside the gene matches: 2. Germline CDR1 reads MNHEY; CDR2 reads SVGAGI. This CDR3 is built from 14 residues.

The chain joins TRBV30 to TRBJ2-5; 9 bases fit TRBD2. The J segment lost 0 bases and the V segment lost 3 bases, leaving 5 bases of the junction unmatched. Germline lookup yields CDR1 GTSNPN and CDR2 SVGIG (reference sequence). The CDR3 has 15 residues. The CDR3 loop is CAWRERGEYQETQYF. DNA for the CDR3: TGTGCCTGGAGGGAGCGGGGGGAGTACCAAGAGACCCAGTACTTC.

The V call is TRBV10-3, the J call TRBJ2-1, with TRBD2 matching 8 bases. CDR3 length equals 15 residues. The germline gives CDR1 ENHRY, CDR2 SYGVKD. Trimming took 6 bases from V and 4 from J; bases not matched to a gene: 8. The CDR3 nucleotides read TGTGCCATCAGCGGAAGCGGGGGCGCTTACAATGAGCAGTTCTTC. Translating gives CAISGSGGAYNEQFF.

In this sample, this clone turned up a few times. The chain links TRBV6-6 to TRBJ1-5, with D perhaps matching TRBD1 (6 bases). CDR1 and CDR2 from the germline V gene are MNHNY and SVGAGI (reference sequence). This CDR3 is 14 amino acids long. Trimming took 7 bases from V and 4 from J, leaving 14 bases between them. CDR3: CASTDLQGNQPQHF. The CDR3 region has the DNA TGTGCCAGCACCGATTTACAGGGTAATCAGCCCCAGCATTTT.

The rearrangement links TRBV9 to TRBJ1-2, with D unclear. Germline CDR1 is SGDLS and CDR2 is YYNGEE. This CDR3 has 13 amino acids. The germline V and J ends were trimmed by 4 bases and 2 bases, with 9 bases remaining between them. The CDR3 spells CASSPRVNYGYTF. For the CDR3, the DNA is TGTGCCAGCAGCCCTCGGGTGAACTATGGCTACACCTTC. The variable domain in full, completed from reference TRBV9 and TRBJ1-2, reads DSGVTQTPKHLITATGQRVTLRCSPRSGDLSVYWYQQSLDQGLQFLIQYYNGEERAKGNILERFSAQQFPDLHSELNLSSLELGDSALYFCASSPRVNYGYTFGSGTRLTVV.

V usage is TRBV6-5 and J usage is TRBJ1-3, with unresolved D. CDR1 MNHEY and CDR2 SVGAGI come from the germline V gene. V was cut by 2 bases and J by 0 bases, with 8 bases left in between. The CDR3 length is 15 residues. DNA of the CDR3: TGTGCCAGCAGTTACGGTGAAGACTCTGGAAACACCATATATTTT. It yields the protein CASSYGEDSGNTIYF.

This sequence joins TRBV6-4 and TRBJ2-7, with 9 bases lining up with TRBD2. The V and J ends lost 4 bases and 0 bases, in that order; junction bases with no gene match: 10. There are 17 residues in the CDR3. Germline V gene sequence: CDR1 MRHNA, CDR2 SNTAGT. The CDR3 sequence: CASSGRTSAISSYEQYF. The DNA for the CDR3 is TGTGCCAGCAGTGGCAGGACTAGCGCAATTAGCTCCTACGAGCAGTACTTC.

Of note for this clone: The junction departs from germline at one end; a sequencing error may be responsible. The chain is built from TRBV2 and TRBJ1-2; TRBD1 might be the D (6 bases). The CDR3 totals 10 residues. CDR1 is SNHLY and CDR2 is FYNNEI in the germline V gene. CDR3 nucleotides: TGTGCCAGCCCTGGGGGCTACCCTGGCTTC. It is translated as CASPGGYPGF.

The V gene is TRBV9, the J gene TRBJ1-3; tentatively, D is TRBD1 (6 bases). Trimming stripped 2 bases from V and 0 bases from J, with 21 bases between. The CDR3 contains 19 residues. The germline V gene encodes CDR1 SGDLS and CDR2 YYNGEE. DNA of the CDR3: TGTGCCAGCAGCGTCAGAGGGGGGGGCCCCGGTTTCTCTGGAAACACCATATATTTT. Its protein product is CASSVRGGGPGFSGNTIYF. Drawing the rest from reference TRBV9 and TRBJ1-3, the complete variable domain is DSGVTQTPKHLITATGQRVTLRCSPRSGDLSVYWYQQSLDQGLQFLIQYYNGEERAKGNILERFSAQQFPDLHSELNLSSLELGDSALYFCASSVRGGGPGFSGNTIYFGEGSWLTVV.

The chain uses TRBV19 and TRBJ1-2; 8 positions agree with TRBD1. V shed 10 bases and J 2 bases; nucleotides not matched to a gene: 18. In germline, CDR1 is LNHDA, CDR2 SQIVND (reference sequence). The CDR3 is made up of 17 amino acids. The CDR3 region is CATRDRGEGILNYGYTF. The CDR3 nucleotides read TGTGCCACCCGTGACAGGGGAGAAGGGATCTTGAACTATGGCTACACCTTC.